This passage covers 28 T cell receptor beta chains from one sample sequenced in a study of T cell repertoires in cytomegalovirus infection. Each CDR3 protein is one row after TCRdb ran MiXCR on the reads. The sample holds hundreds of thousands of distinct CDR3 sequences, around a third seen once. For these receptors, no antigen is known. The sample was cultured PBMCs, taken from culture after CMV antigen stimulation. The receptors come from a human donor in good health (CMV status not recorded). Some clones in this sample may be carry-over from other donors' samples.

The sample holds a few counts of this clonotype. The J gene is TRBJ2-4, the V gene TRBV12-5, with 8 bases aligning to TRBD2. The CDR3 contains 16 residues. V lost 3 bases to trimming and J lost 0 bases; unmatched junction nucleotides: 4. CDR1 is LGHNT, CDR2 FRNRAP, per germline. The CDR3 nucleotides read TGTGCTAGTGGTTTTAGGCTAGCGGGAGCCAAAAACATTCAGTACTTC. This encodes CASGFRLAGAKNIQYF. The full variable domain, in which reference TRBV12-5 and TRBJ2-4 provide the parts outside the CDR3, is DARVTQTPRHKVTEMGQEVTMRCQPILGHNTVFWYRQTMMQGLELLAYFRNRAPLDDSGMPKDRFSAEMPDATLATLKIQPSEPRDSAVYFCASGFRLAGAKNIQYFGAGTRLSVL.

This chain links TRBV3-1 with TRBJ2-3, with 7 bases that match TRBD1. Losses at the gene ends were 4 bases for V and 5 bases for J; bases not matched to a gene: 6. Germline V lookup: CDR1 LGHDT, CDR2 YNNKEL (reference sequence). The CDR3 sequence is 14 residues long. The CDR3 reads CASSPDRVQDTQYF. In DNA form, the CDR3 reads TGTGCCAGCAGCCCCGACAGGGTGCAAGATACGCAGTATTTT.

V and J are TRBV20-1 and TRBJ2-1, with 9 bases lining up with TRBD2. J gave up 9 bases and V 0 bases, and 9 bases lay outside the gene matches. The germline CDR1 and CDR2 sequences are DFQATT and SNEGSKA (reference sequence). CDR3 size: 15 residues. The CDR3 DNA sequence: TGCAGTGCTAGAGATTCGGGCGGGAGGGCCGCTGAGCAGTTCTTC. Its protein is CSARDSGGRAAEQFF.

This clonotype was seen a few times. The rearrangement joins TRBV20-1 to TRBJ2-5; TRBD2 agrees at 9 bases. The CDR3 is 14 amino acids. CDR1 is DFQATT, CDR2 SNEGSKA, per germline (reference sequence). With 6 bases clipped from V and 1 base from J, the junction kept 6 bases outside the gene matches. CDR3 DNA: TGCAGTGCCAGCCTAGCGGGATTCCAAGAGACCCAGTACTTC. Translating it yields CSASLAGFQETQYF.

This clonotype came up many times. V usage is TRBV7-2 and J usage is TRBJ1-1; D is perhaps TRBD1 (6 bases). The CDR3 length is 13 residues. Trimming left V 1 base short and J 9 bases short, with 12 bases between. In germline, CDR1 is SGHTA, CDR2 FQGNSA. The DNA for the CDR3 is TGTGCCAGCAGCTTAGGTACAGGGCAGCAAGCTTTCTTT. This gives the protein CASSLGTGQQAFF.

This clonotype was seen only a few times. The chain has TRBV28 and TRBJ2-1, with D perhaps matching TRBD2 (6 bases). Trimming removed 7 bases at V and 9 bases at J, with 13 bases between. This CDR3 spans 12 amino acids. Per the germline V gene, CDR1 is MDHEN and CDR2 is SYDVKM. The CDR3 nucleotides are TGTGCCAGCACTAAGGTCGGGGGTGAGCAGTTCTTC. Translation: CASTKVGGEQFF. The full variable domain, completed using reference TRBV28 and TRBJ2-1, is DVKVTQSSRYLVKRTGEKVFLECVQDMDHENMFWYRQDPGLGLRLIYFSYDVKMKEKGDIPEGYSVSREKKERFSLILESASTNQTSMYLCASTKVGGEQFFGPGTRLTVL.

The chain links TRBV4-1 to TRBJ1-1; D gene uncertain. V dropped 2 bases and J dropped 6 bases, with 13 bases sitting between them. This CDR3 is built from 14 residues. In germline, CDR1 is MGHRA, CDR2 YSYEKL. The CDR3 is CASSQIRRSAEAFF. CDR3 nucleotide sequence: TGCGCCAGCAGCCAAATAAGACGTTCTGCTGAAGCTTTCTTT.

This clonotype was recorded at least ten times. The chain joins TRBV7-2 to TRBJ2-5; 14 bases map to TRBD2. Per germline, CDR1 SGHTA and CDR2 FQGNSA. Trimming removed 5 bases from V and 12 bases from J; junction bases left unmatched: 11. The CDR3 has 15 amino acids. The CDR3 DNA follows: TGTGCCAGCAGCCCAACGGGGACTAGCGGGGGCCCCAAGTACTTC. It translates to CASSPTGTSGGPKYF.

This chain uses TRBV11-2 with TRBJ2-5; no clear D gene. Germline V CDR1 and CDR2: SGHAT, FQNNGV. The CDR3 has 15 residues. V was clipped by 3 bases and J by 3 bases, with 14 bases between them. The CDR3 reads CASSFANSYEETQYF. The DNA of the CDR3 is TGTGCCAGCAGCTTCGCAAATAGCTACGAAGAGACCCAGTACTTC.

The chain carries TRBV3-1 and TRBJ2-5; D call uncertain. The germline V gene encodes CDR1 LGHDT and CDR2 YNNKEL (reference sequence). The CDR3 has 15 amino acids. V was cut by 1 base and J by 9 bases, with 18 bases left in between. CDR3 sequence (DNA): TGTGCCAGCAGCCAAGGCGACGGTGCCAAGTGGGCCCAGTACTTC. Protein product: CASSQGDGAKWAQYF.

In its sample, this clonotype was seen many times. The chain couples TRBV7-9 to TRBJ1-1; no reliable D call. In germline, CDR1 is SEHNR, CDR2 FQNEAQ (reference sequence). V was trimmed by 1 base and J by 1 base, leaving 7 bases between them. The CDR3 contains 14 residues. CDR3 amino acids: CASSLESENTEAFF. The CDR3 coding sequence is TGTGCCAGCAGCTTAGAATCAGAGAACACTGAAGCTTTCTTT.

This rearrangement joins TRBV19 to TRBJ2-3; 7 bases line up with TRBD1. The CDR3 is made up of 16 amino acids. With V trimmed by 8 bases and J by 4 bases, 15 bases remained unmatched. Germline CDR1 LNHDA, CDR2 SQIVND (reference sequence). CDR3 residues: CASSDGRDRGADTQYF. The CDR3 coding sequence is TGTGCCAGTTCCGACGGCAGGGACAGAGGGGCAGATACGCAGTATTTT.

The J gene is TRBJ2-7, the V gene TRBV7-9, with D possibly matching TRBD2 (5 bases). CDR1 and CDR2 from the germline V gene are SEHNR and FQNEAQ (reference sequence). The ends were cut back, 5 bases at V and 2 bases at J, with 16 bases in the middle. The CDR3 runs to 15 residues. The DNA for the CDR3 is TGTGCCAGCAGCCCCCGCGAGAGGCGGGCCTACGAGCAGTACTTC. This translates into CASSPRERRAYEQYF.

The J gene is TRBJ2-7, the V gene TRBV6-2 or TRBV6-3; unclear D gene. Trimming cost V 10 bases and J 6 bases, with 25 bases left between them. Germline-derived CDR1 and CDR2 are MNHEY and SVGEGT. The CDR3 has 15 amino acids. CDR3: CATVQEQYWAGEQYF. Written as DNA, the CDR3 is TGTGCCACCGTTCAGGAACAGTACTGGGCCGGCGAGCAGTACTTC.

This clonotype was observed a few times. J is TRBJ1-6 and V is TRBV4-3, with 8 bases identical to TRBD1. The CDR3 is 17 amino acids. V was pared by 0 bases and J by 3 bases, with 4 bases of the junction left unmatched. The germline CDR1 and CDR2 sequences are LGHNA and YSLEER. This CDR3 is CASSQDFGTGYNSPLHF. CDR3 nucleotides: TGCGCCAGCAGCCAAGATTTTGGGACAGGCTATAATTCACCCCTCCACTTT.

The chain joins TRBV2 to TRBJ1-2; maybe TRBD1 (5 bases). V dropped 7 bases and J dropped 4 bases, with 10 bases sitting between them. From germline, CDR1 is SNHLY and CDR2 FYNNEI. The CDR3 loop spans 12 amino acids. The DNA for the CDR3 is TGTGCCAGCAAGTACAGGAGCTATGGCTACACCTTC. It encodes CASKYRSYGYTF.

J is TRBJ1-3 and V is TRBV12-3 or TRBV12-4, with D unclear. V dropped 3 bases and J dropped 2 bases, with 8 bases sitting between them. This CDR3 region has 14 residues. CDR3 bases: TGTGCCAGCAGTTTGGTAGGGACTGGAAACACCATATATTTT. This codes for CASSLVGTGNTIYF.

This clonotype has more than one count but fewer than ten. The rearrangement joins TRBV10-3 to TRBJ2-7; 9 positions match TRBD2. V lost 2 bases, J lost 3 bases, and 2 bases stayed unmatched. Germline loops: CDR1 ENHRY, CDR2 SYGVKD. There are 14 residues in the CDR3. The CDR3 here is CAISEASGNYEQYF. CDR3 in DNA: TGTGCCATCAGTGAGGCTAGCGGGAACTACGAGCAGTACTTC.

This clonotype was seen at least ten times. V gene TRBV7-2 combines with J gene TRBJ2-7, with TRBD2 identical over 15 bases. Germline values: CDR1 SGHTA, CDR2 FQGNSA. V was clipped by 5 bases and J by 0 bases; unmatched bases: 8. The CDR3 contains 18 residues. For the CDR3, the DNA is TGTGCCAGCAGCCTCCGCGGGACTAGCGGGAGGACCTCCTACGAGCAGTACTTC. Amino acids: CASSLRGTSGRTSYEQYF.

Only a few counts were recorded for this clonotype. V and J are TRBV18 and TRBJ1-2; 7 bases align to TRBD1. Germline assignment: CDR1 KGHSH and CDR2 LQKENI. This CDR3 comprises 16 residues. The junction had 16 bases not matched to a gene; V was cut back by 4 bases and J by 8 bases. The CDR3 is CASSLRAITGDGGYTF. The CDR3 DNA is TGTGCCAGCTCACTAAGAGCGATTACAGGGGATGGAGGCTACACCTTC.

This clonotype was seen a few times. The chain recombines TRBV12-5 with TRBJ2-7; unclear D gene. V was cut by 0 bases and J by 0 bases, with 15 bases left in between. The CDR3 has 17 residues. Germline values: CDR1 LGHNT, CDR2 FRNRAP. The DNA of the CDR3 is TGTGCTAGTGGTTTGGTCGTGGGTTCCTCAGGCTCCTACGAGCAGTACTTC. This encodes CASGLVVGSSGSYEQYF.

A few counts support this clonotype. The CDR3 DNA reads TGTGCCAGCAGCCCAGGGTGGGGCGAGCAGTACTTC. Translating gives CASSPGWGEQYF. The J gene is TRBJ2-7, the V gene TRBV7-2; tentative D call: TRBD1 (5 bases). The V gene lost 5 bases and the J gene lost 6 bases, with 11 bases spanning the gap. CDR1 and CDR2 from the germline V gene are SGHTA and FQGNSA. The CDR3 covers 12 residues. Full variable domain (remainder filled in from reference TRBV7-2 and TRBJ2-7): GAGVSQSPSNKVTEKGKDVELRCDPISGHTALYWYRQSLGQGLEFLIYFQGNSAPDKSGLPSDRFSAERTGGSVSTLTIQRTQQEDSAVYLCASSPGWGEQYFGPGTRLTVT.

The V and J genes are TRBV19 and TRBJ2-3, with D possibly matching TRBD1 (5 bases). The V end was cut by 3 bases, the J end by 2 bases, with 12 bases between. Germline V lookup: CDR1 LNHDA, CDR2 SQIVND (reference sequence). The CDR3 consists of 15 residues. The CDR3 DNA reads TGTGCCAGTAGTATCGGCAGGGTCGACACAGATACGCAGTATTTT. Translation: CASSIGRVDTDTQYF.

This clonotype occurred a few times. V gene TRBV7-2 combines with J gene TRBJ1-2; tentatively, D is TRBD1 (6 bases). The CDR3 consists of 16 residues. Trimming pared 1 base from V and 2 bases from J, leaving 14 bases between. CDR1 SGHTA and CDR2 FQGNSA come from the germline V gene. CDR3 nucleotide sequence: TGTGCCAGCAGCTTAGGGAGTGGAAGGGGGAACTATGGCTACACCTTC. Amino acid sequence: CASSLGSGRGNYGYTF.

V and J are TRBV20-1 and TRBJ2-1, with TRBD2 matching over 12 bases. V trimming: 3 bases; J trimming: 7 bases; junction bases outside the gene matches: 10. The germline V gene encodes CDR1 DFQATT and CDR2 SNEGSKA (reference sequence). The length of the CDR3 is 16 residues. DNA for the CDR3: TGCAGTGCTAGGGTGCCTAGCGGGAGGGCCCGGAATGAGCAGTTCTTC. Encoded protein: CSARVPSGRARNEQFF.

The chain employs TRBV9 and TRBJ2-1; tentatively, D is TRBD1 or TRBD2 (6 bases each). Germline CDR1 and CDR2: SGDLS and YYNGEE. Trimming cost V 3 bases and J 5 bases, with 15 bases left between them. CDR3 length equals 15 residues. The CDR3 DNA sequence: TGTGCCAGCAGCGCCGAGGGGGAGGTCCACAATGAGCAGTTCTTC. Protein product: CASSAEGEVHNEQFF.

The chain recombines TRBV2 with TRBJ1-6; 9 nucleotides line up with TRBD1. V lost 8 bases and J lost 8; bases outside the gene matches: 4. Germline lookup yields CDR1 SNHLY and CDR2 FYNNEI. The CDR3 consists of 13 residues. CDR3 in DNA: TGTGCCAGCGCGCGGACAGGGGATTCACCCCTCCACTTT. Amino acids: CASARTGDSPLHF.

This clonotype was observed a single time. The V call is TRBV25-1, the J call TRBJ1-5, with D hard to call. The CDR3 is 14 residues long. Germline-derived CDR1 and CDR2 are MGHDK and SYGVNS. V gave up 6 bases and J gave up 7 bases, with 16 bases separating them. This CDR3 is CASRRSLRGQPQHF. The CDR3 bases are TGTGCCAGCAGAAGGTCCCTAAGAGGACAGCCCCAGCATTTT.